The rows below give T cell receptor beta chains drawn from one sample of a study of blood T cell repertoires in COVID-19. Assay used: immunoSEQ multiplex PCR; TCRdb lists only in-frame clones, some missing. The table has some 190,000 clones, approximately 85% seen once. Sequenced material: PBMCs or T cells enriched from blood (not recorded which). The receptors shown here come from a man aged 40-55 years with acute COVID-19. The CDR3 runs from the conserved cysteine through the conserved F or W. A D gene is named only where the DNA matches it firmly. Clone size is given for some rows only: seen once, a few or many times, or a class if the clone is expanded.

abundance,j_gene,d_gene,v_gene,CDR3nt,CDR3aa
-,TRBJ1-1,-,TRBV5-6,TGTGCCAGCAGCTTCGGGTCGGGGGCTGAAGCTTTCTTT,CASSFGSGAEAFF
once,TRBJ1-2,-,TRBV19,TGTGCCACTAGGGAGGGCTCAGGCTACACCTTC,CATREGSGYTF
-,TRBJ2-3,TRBD2,TRBV5-1,TGCGCCAGCAGTTCGGGGAACAACGGGAGGCTCACAGATACGCAGTATTTT,CASSSGNNGRLTDTQYF
once,TRBJ2-1,-,TRBV5-1,TGCGCCAGCAGCTTGTACAGTCTTACGAATGAGCAGTTCTTC,CASSLYSLTNEQFF
-,TRBJ1-2,TRBD1,TRBV28,TGTGCCGGCGGATCTCCTTCAGGGGGCTATGGCTACACCTTC,CAGGSPSGGYGYTF
-,TRBJ1-4,TRBD1,TRBV27,TGTGCCAGCTACGACAGGGGAGGGGAAAAACTGTTTTTT,CASYDRGGEKLFF
-,TRBJ1-1,-,TRBV14,TGTGCCAGCAGCCGCAGGGGCGTGAACACTGAAGCTTTCTTT,CASSRRGVNTEAFF
-,TRBJ1-3,-,TRBV7-9,TGTGCCAGCAGCTTATTGGAGATTGGAAACACCATATATTTT,CASSLLEIGNTIYF
-,TRBJ1-5,TRBD1,TRBV19,TGTGCCAGTACCGACCCGGGGACAGGGAAAAGTCAGCCCCAGCATTTT,CASTDPGTGKSQPQHF
-,TRBJ2-2,TRBD1,TRBV11-3,TGTGCCAGCAGCCCAGGCCGGACAGGGGTTCTGACCGGGGAGCTGTTTTTT,CASSPGRTGVLTGELFF
-,TRBJ1-2,-,TRBV6-6,TGTGCCAGCACTACTGGGGGAGGGTTTGACTACACCTTC,CASTTGGGFDYTF
-,TRBJ1-2,TRBD1,TRBV24-1,TGTGCCACCAGTGATCTAGACAGGGATGGCTACACCTTC,CATSDLDRDGYTF
-,TRBJ2-2,TRBD2,TRBV7-2,TGTGCCAGCAGCGTGACGGGAGGGATTGGCACCGGGGAGCTGTTTTTT,CASSVTGGIGTGELFF
-,TRBJ2-1,TRBD2,TRBV9,TGTGCCAGCAGCGTCTTAGCGGGGACCTACAATGAGCAGTTCTTC,CASSVLAGTYNEQFF
-,TRBJ2-1,-,TRBV24-1,TGTGCCACCTCCTGGGAGATATCTAACAATGAGCAGTTCTTC,CATSWEISNNEQFF
-,TRBJ1-2,-,TRBV25-1,TGTGCCAGCGGAGATTTCTATGGCTACACCTTC,CASGDFYGYTF
once,TRBJ1-1,-,TRBV27,TGTGCCAGCAGTTTTCTGCGGGACACTGAAGCTTTCTTT,CASSFLRDTEAFF
-,TRBJ2-6,-,TRBV7-9,TGTGCCAGCCAACTCGCAGGAGGGGCCAACGTCCTGACTTTC,CASQLAGGANVLTF
-,TRBJ1-3,-,TRBV5-1,TGCGCCAGCAGCTTGGGGAGCCCGGGAAACACCATATATTTT,CASSLGSPGNTIYF
-,TRBJ2-1,-,TRBV5-1,TGCGCCAGCACCGAATCAGGGGTGTATAACGAGCAGTTCTTC,CASTESGVYNEQFF
once,TRBJ2-1,-,TRBV24-1,TGTGCCACCAGTGATACGGCAGGGAGGTCGTTCTTC,CATSDTAGRSFF
-,TRBJ1-6,TRBD1,TRBV5-1,TGCGCCAGCAGCTTATCGCTCCAGGGGGATAATTCACCCCTCCACTTT,CASSLSLQGDNSPLHF